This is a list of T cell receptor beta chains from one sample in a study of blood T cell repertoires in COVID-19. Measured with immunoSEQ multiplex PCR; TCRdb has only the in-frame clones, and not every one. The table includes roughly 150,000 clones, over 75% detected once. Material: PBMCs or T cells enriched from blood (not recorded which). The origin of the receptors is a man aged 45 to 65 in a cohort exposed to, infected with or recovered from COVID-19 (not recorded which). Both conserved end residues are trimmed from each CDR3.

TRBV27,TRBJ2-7,ASSLSYSQGEQY
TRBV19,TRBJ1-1,ASSRSGQGNTEAF
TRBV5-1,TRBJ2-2,ASSLDPSGGNTGELF
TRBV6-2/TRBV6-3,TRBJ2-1,ASSRRLAVQVEQF
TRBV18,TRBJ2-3,ASSPGTSSADTQY
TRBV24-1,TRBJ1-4,ATSDLDRDDKTNEKLF
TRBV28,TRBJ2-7,ASSLWGSGEQY
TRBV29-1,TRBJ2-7,SVEGEGRSEQY
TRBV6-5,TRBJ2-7,ASSFGGGNSYEQY
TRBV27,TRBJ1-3,ASSLGRGSGNTIY
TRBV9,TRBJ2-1,ASSVGTSGGNEQF
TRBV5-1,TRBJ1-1,ASRAPGLENTEAF
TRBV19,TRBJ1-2,ASSAQGVDYGYT
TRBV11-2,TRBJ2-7,ASSLYYEQY
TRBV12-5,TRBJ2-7,ASGRDSLNEQY
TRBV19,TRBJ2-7,ASSTPGGRNEQY
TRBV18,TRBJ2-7,ASSPPGQSYEQY
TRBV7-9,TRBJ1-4,ASSLPPDIPNEKLF
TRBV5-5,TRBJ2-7,ASSHGQGATAYEQY
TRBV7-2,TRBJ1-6,ASSETGFASPLH
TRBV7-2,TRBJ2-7,ASSIAGTGLYEQY
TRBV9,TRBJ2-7,ASSVTGAYEQY
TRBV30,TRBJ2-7,ACLSSYEQY
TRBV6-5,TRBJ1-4,ASSYGGGGEKLF
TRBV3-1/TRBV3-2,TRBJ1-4,ASSQRTGLSEKLF
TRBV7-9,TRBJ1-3,ATGLDRNTIY
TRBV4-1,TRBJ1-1,ASSRSGTGTEAF
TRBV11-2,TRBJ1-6,ASSPGQGRNSPLH
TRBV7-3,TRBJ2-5,ASSGGGGGETQY
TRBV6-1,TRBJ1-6,ASSEFKQGARNSPLH
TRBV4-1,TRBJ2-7,ASSQANIPSEQY
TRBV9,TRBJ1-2,ASSVETDNYGYT
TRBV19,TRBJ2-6,ASSIQQAVSGANVLT
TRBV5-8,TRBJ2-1,ASSLWQGYDSLYNEQF
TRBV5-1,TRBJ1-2,ASSLDSGGPGYT
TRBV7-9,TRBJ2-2,ASSPWDRQNTGELF
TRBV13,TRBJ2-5,ASSLDSGRGETQY
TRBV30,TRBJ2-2,AWSPRGELF
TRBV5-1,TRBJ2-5,ASSPGERGGETQY
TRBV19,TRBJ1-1,ASRWGVGAF
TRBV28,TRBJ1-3,ASSLRNTIY
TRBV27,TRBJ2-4,ASSLSGGLAKNIQY
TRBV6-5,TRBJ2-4,ATAQTTEAKNIQY
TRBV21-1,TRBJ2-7,ASSKGGDDEQY
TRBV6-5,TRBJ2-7,ASSSVRQGGTYEQY
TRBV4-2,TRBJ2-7,ASSPGTTVYEQY
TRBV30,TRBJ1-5,AWSGAGGRNNQPQH
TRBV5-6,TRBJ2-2,ASSRYAGGNTGELF
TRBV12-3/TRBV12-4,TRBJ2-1,ASILGAYNEQF
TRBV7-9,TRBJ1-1,ASSLASGSNTEAF
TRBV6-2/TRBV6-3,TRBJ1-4,ASSALPGTGAPATNEKLF
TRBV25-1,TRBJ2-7,ASSKREGRVEQY
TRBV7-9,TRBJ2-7,ASSLVHGGGYEQY
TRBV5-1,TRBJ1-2,ASSPSPTGGGYGYT
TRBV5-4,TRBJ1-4,ASSLWAGGGEKLF
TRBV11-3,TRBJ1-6,ASSLGGLSPLH
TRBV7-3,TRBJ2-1,ASSSTGVEF
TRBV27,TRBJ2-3,ASSLAGWDTQY
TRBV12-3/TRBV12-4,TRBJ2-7,ASTRDTDWAQY